The sequence of this T cell receptor (beta chain) was determined in a study of T cell repertoires in cytomegalovirus infection (dated by TCRdb to between 2018 and 2021). General notes on the study: Alongside well-studied HLA-B-restricted epitopes, the peptide stimulations were aimed at recently identified HLA-C-restricted CMV epitopes, whose presentation resists viral immunomodulation. The HLA type of each donor mattered for the analysis, because public TCR beta signatures pointed to carriage of CMV infection along with the matching HLA type. The study at large found these results: The ex vivo response was dominated by HLA-C-restricted CMV-specific TCR beta clonotypes, which also provided the single most frequent clonotype in two of eight donors. Carriers of CMV infection plus the relevant HLA type were discriminated by the cumulative frequency of public TCR beta family members in the study cohort and in an independent roughly 380-donor cohort.

In the paper's terms, the treatment or condition label means: in vitro stimulation with specific CMV peptide epitopes to enrich CMV-specific T cells. Comment on this clonotype: This receptor's antigen is unknown. The sample holds no much larger clone one base away, and base qualities are not on file.

The data were produced on an Illumina HiSeq 1500. Using fastp at Q25 and MiXCR, TCRdb reprocessed the public reads and kept productive beta chains. Rows matching on CDR3 protein sequence are summarized as one entry with the most common DNA and genes. Within this sample are some 100,000 distinct CDR3 sequences, with roughly 30% of them counted one time only. About 81% of the sample is held by the ten biggest clonotypes. The sequence derives from a human donor in good health (CMV status not recorded). Some clones in this sample may be carry-over from other donors' samples. Source: CD8+ T cells from cultured PBMCs, taken from culture after CMV antigen stimulation.

The DNA sequence reads TGTGCCAGTAGTTACAGGGGCCTGGGACGTGAGCAGTTCTTC. It translates as CASSYRGLGREQFF. This sequence uses TRBV19 and TRBJ2-1; TRBD1 matches 7 bases in the middle. The germline V gene (reference sequence) sets CDR1 to LNHDA and CDR2 to SQIVND. V and J are trimmed by 5 bases and 9 bases, and the gene matches miss 10 bases of the junction. Reading from cysteine to phenylalanine, the CDR3 counts 14 amino acids. The only DNA kept is the CDR3, 42 bases in frame from the first base. Joined to the reference TRBV19 and TRBJ2-1 proteins, this CDR3 gives the full variable domain: DGGITQSPKYLFRKEGQNVTLSCEQNLNHDAMYWYRQDPGQGLRLIYYSQIVNDFQKGDIAEGYSVSREKKESFPLTVTSAQKNPTAFYLCASSYRGLGREQFFGPGTRLTVL.